A single sample gave rise to the 9 T cell receptor beta chains below, sequenced in a study of blood T cell repertoires in COVID-19. Method: immunoSEQ multiplex PCR; TCRdb's copy keeps in-frame clones and lacks some. The sample includes 110,000 to 150,000 clones, approximately 90% of them seen just once. The sequencing input was PBMCs or T cells enriched from blood (not recorded which). The receptors were gathered from a man between 50 and 59 years old who had recovered from COVID-19.

The genes are TRBV9 and TRBJ2-5, with D possibly TRBD1 on 5 matching bases. Germline CDR1 SGDLS, CDR2 YYNGEE. Trimming pared 4 bases from V and 5 bases from J, leaving 18 bases between. The CDR3 sequence is 15 residues long. The CDR3 loop is CASSSGPQGRETQYF. CDR3 coding DNA: TGTGCCAGCAGCTCCGGCCCCCAGGGTCGGGAGACCCAGTACTTC.

This clone was found once. The chain has TRBV4-3 and TRBJ2-3; unclear D gene. The CDR3 is made up of 16 amino acids. Between the trimmed V and J ends, which lost 0 bases and 1 base, there was a span of 11 bases. The germline CDR1 and CDR2 sequences are LGHNA and YSLEER. This chain's CDR3 is CASSQDHRLGTDTQYF. The CDR3 DNA reads as TGCGCCAGCAGCCAAGATCATAGACTGGGCACAGATACGCAGTATTTT.

V and J are TRBV15 and TRBJ2-1, with 10 bases identical to TRBD2. This CDR3 spans 15 amino acids. Germline V CDR1 and CDR2: LNHNV, YYDKDF (reference sequence). Trimming removed 11 bases from V and 8 bases from J; junction bases left unmatched: 15. The CDR3 sequence is CASGQSGREVDEQFF. For the CDR3, the DNA is TGTGCCTCGGGTCAGAGCGGGAGGGAAGTGGATGAGCAGTTCTTC.

The chain links TRBV19 to TRBJ2-3, with 7 bases that match TRBD1. The trim removed 6 bases at V and 2 bases at J, leaving 5 bases unmatched. CDR1 LNHDA and CDR2 SQIVND come from the germline V gene (reference sequence). CDR3 size: 14 residues. The CDR3 region is CASRITGDTDTQYF. CDR3 nucleotide sequence: TGTGCCAGTAGGATCACAGGGGACACAGATACGCAGTATTTT.

This clone has just one count. This chain joins TRBV9 and TRBJ2-2; 8 bases match TRBD1. In germline, CDR1 is SGDLS, CDR2 YYNGEE. V lost 4 bases, J lost 2 bases, and 7 bases stayed unmatched. The CDR3 loop spans 16 amino acids. Here the CDR3 reads CASSKAGTGNTGELFF. CDR3 in DNA: TGTGCCAGCAGCAAAGCCGGGACAGGTAACACCGGGGAGCTGTTTTTT.

J is TRBJ2-1 and V is TRBV20-1; D uncertain. The germline CDR1 and CDR2 sequences are DFQATT and SNEGSKA (reference sequence). The CDR3 is 11 amino acids. The V and J ends lost 3 bases and 9 bases respectively, with 9 bases between them. CDR3 sequence (DNA): TGCAGTGCTAGTTGGAGAATTGAGCAGTTCTTC. Its protein is CSASWRIEQFF.

V and J are TRBV4-2 and TRBJ1-1; 11 bases agree with TRBD1. CDR3 length: 17 amino acids. Germline assignment: CDR1 LGHNA and CDR2 YNFKEQ. The junction had 11 bases not matched to a gene; V was cut back by 8 bases and J by 0 bases. DNA of the CDR3: TGTGCCAGCTCGTGGACAGGGGGCCGAATTTTGAACACTGAAGCTTTCTTT. Amino acids: CASSWTGGRILNTEAFF.

This clone appeared a single time. The rearrangement joins TRBV6-6 to TRBJ1-6, with D tentatively TRBD1 (5 bases). This CDR3 is built from 15 residues. Trimming cost V 3 bases and J 7 bases, with 13 bases left between them. Germline CDR1 MNHNY, CDR2 SVGAGI (reference sequence). For the CDR3, the DNA is TGTGCCAGCAGTTATGGGAGGGGTTACAATTCACCCCTCCACTTT. This translates into CASSYGRGYNSPLHF.

This chain connects TRBV6-5 to TRBJ1-1; D is possibly TRBD1 (5 bases). The CDR3 spans 15 residues. Germline CDR1 is MNHEY and CDR2 is SVGAGI. V lost 6 bases, J lost 1 base, and 15 bases lay in between. This chain's CDR3 is CASSRTGVGNTEAFF. The CDR3 nucleotides read TGTGCCAGCAGCCGGACGGGGGTGGGGAACACTGAAGCTTTCTTT.